This TCR beta chain was recorded in a study of CD8 T cells in Susac syndrome. The RNA input was about 0.5 to 1 ug, and it was reverse transcribed with random hexamers. Via MiXCR, TCRdb re-called the immunoSEQ multiplex PCR reads, giving one row per CDR3 protein. The table includes more than 70,000 distinct CDR3 sequences, 85% to 95% detected once. Trimming took 3 bases from V and 8 from J; bases not matched to a gene: 1. The CDR3 sequence is 14 residues long. From germline, CDR1 is SEHNR and CDR2 FQNEAQ (reference sequence). This receptor was taken from a human donor in good health. The chain has TRBV7-9 and TRBJ1-6, with 10 bases matching TRBD1. Sequenced input: CD8+ T cells from PBMCs. The CDR3 DNA follows: TGTGCCAGCAGCTTCGGACAGGGGGATTCACCCCTCCACTTT. It codes for CASSFGQGDSPLHF.